These 21 T cell receptor beta chains were sequenced from one sample in a study of shared clonotypes between healthy human individuals (dated by TCRdb to about 2020). Library construction relied on the immunoSEQ multiplex PCR assay. In its TCRdb copy, this immuneACCESS table keeps in-frame sequences only and misses some clones. Where compared with another copy, unresolved V genes explain less than half of these, and the others have no known cause. The sample table contains approximately 2,000,000 clones; only one count was recorded for less than 95% of them. The biggest ten clones account for more than 0.35% of the sample. Sequencing was done on a sample of naive CD4+ T cells from PBMCs. The meaning of the sample's cell subset or site label: CD45RA+ positively selected. These receptors all stem from a man between 18 and 35 years old in good health. Some clones in this sample may be carry-over from other donors' samples.

V is TRBV2 and J is TRBJ2-7; the match to TRBD2 covers 7 bases. This CDR3 has 15 residues. With V trimmed by 8 bases and J by 0 bases, 10 bases remained unmatched. Germline CDR1 SNHLY, CDR2 FYNNEI. CDR3 amino acids: CASCGEGHFSYEQYF. The CDR3 DNA follows: TGTGCCAGCTGTGGGGAGGGCCACTTCTCCTACGAGCAGTACTTC.

The chain employs TRBV9 and TRBJ2-2; D may be TRBD2 (6 bases). V lost 2 bases and J 4 bases, leaving 12 bases between the germline ends. The CDR3 contains 15 residues. Germline CDR1 and CDR2: SGDLS and YYNGEE. CDR3 bases: TGTGCCAGCAGCGTGCCGGGAGCGGGCACCGGGGAGCTGTTTTTT. It is translated as CASSVPGAGTGELFF.

For this clone: Other DNA sequences from this sample encode an identical CDR3 as well. The chain is built from TRBV2 and TRBJ2-5, with TRBD2 matching 13 bases. V dropped 5 bases and J dropped 4; count of bases not matched to a gene: 1. From germline, CDR1 is SNHLY and CDR2 FYNNEI. CDR3 size: 14 residues. The CDR3 here is CASSRLAGGETQYF. CDR3 DNA: TGTGCCAGCAGTCGACTAGCGGGAGGAGAGACCCAGTACTTC.

The chain couples TRBV4-2 to TRBJ1-3; D gene uncertain. Trimming took 5 bases from V and 0 from J, leaving 14 bases between them. The germline V gene encodes CDR1 LGHNA and CDR2 YNFKEQ. CDR3 length: 16 residues. CDR3: CASSLSTISSGNTIYF. Written as DNA, the CDR3 is TGTGCCAGCAGCTTGTCGACAATAAGCTCTGGAAACACCATATATTTT.

This chain joins TRBV5-1 and TRBJ2-7, with D unclear. Germline V gene lookup returns CDR1 SGHRS and CDR2 YFSETQ. V gave up 0 bases and J gave up 4 bases, with 14 bases separating them. There are 15 residues in the CDR3. Here the CDR3 reads CASSLVAQVGYEQYF. The CDR3 DNA sequence: TGCGCCAGCAGCTTGGTCGCCCAGGTGGGGTACGAGCAGTACTTC. The full variable domain, rest sourced from reference TRBV5-1 and TRBJ2-7, is KAGVTQTPRYLIKTRGQQVTLSCSPISGHRSVSWYQQTPGQGLQFLFEYFSETQRNKGNFPGRFSGRQFSNSRSEMNVSTLELGDSALYLCASSLVAQVGYEQYFGPGTRLTVT.

This clone was detected once. Distinct nucleotide sequences in the sample also encode this CDR3. This chain joins TRBV28 and TRBJ1-2, with D hard to call. Germline V gene lookup returns CDR1 MDHEN and CDR2 SYDVKM. The V and J ends lost 6 bases and 2 bases respectively, with 10 bases between them. CDR3 length: 13 amino acids. The CDR3 DNA reads TGTGCCAGCAGCCCAGACCGGAACTATGGCTACACCTTC. It yields the protein CASSPDRNYGYTF.

This chain uses TRBV9 with TRBJ2-3; D might be TRBD2 (6 bases). Trimming left V 3 bases short and J 2 bases short, with 16 bases between. CDR1 is SGDLS and CDR2 is YYNGEE in the germline V gene. CDR3 length: 16 residues. This chain's CDR3 is CASSGDGDSYTDTQYF. The CDR3 DNA is TGTGCCAGCAGCGGCGACGGGGACTCCTACACAGATACGCAGTATTTT.

With regard to this clone: Other DNA sequences from this sample encode an identical CDR3 as well. V gene TRBV19 combines with J gene TRBJ1-2, with D hard to call. CDR1 LNHDA and CDR2 SQIVND come from the germline V gene (reference sequence). V shed 3 bases and J shed 2 bases, with 10 bases lying between them. The CDR3 spans 14 residues. CDR3 protein: CASSIGRLNYGYTF. CDR3 DNA sequence: TGTGCCAGTAGTATCGGACGGCTAAACTATGGCTACACCTTC.

Regarding this clone: Additional DNA sequences in this sample encode the identical CDR3. This chain uses TRBV10-3 with TRBJ1-1, with 11 bases identical to TRBD1. The V gene end was trimmed by 0 bases and the J gene end by 4 bases; junction bases not matched to a gene: 1. Looked up from germline, CDR1 is ENHRY and CDR2 is SYGVKD. This CDR3 has 15 residues. The CDR3 is CAISESGTGGTEAFF. The CDR3 region has the DNA TGTGCCATCAGTGAGTCAGGGACAGGGGGCACTGAAGCTTTCTTT.

CDR3 residues: CASSPRDIGQYF. The DNA for the CDR3 is TGTGCCAGCAGCCCCCGGGACATTGGGCAGTATTTT. The chain is built from TRBV27 and TRBJ2-3; tentatively, D is TRBD1 (6 bases). Germline V gene sequence: CDR1 MNHEY, CDR2 SMNVEV (reference sequence). Trimming took 6 bases from V and 11 from J, leaving 15 bases between them. CDR3 length: 12 amino acids.

Note on this clone: This CDR3 is also generated by other DNA sequences in the sample. The rearrangement uses TRBV30 and TRBJ2-3; D uncertain. This CDR3 has 14 amino acids. The germline V and J ends were trimmed by 4 bases and 0 bases, with 11 bases remaining between them. CDR1 is GTSNPN and CDR2 is SVGIG in the germline V gene (reference sequence). CDR3 sequence: CAWTSGISTDTQYF. As DNA, the CDR3 is TGTGCCTGGACGTCCGGAATTAGCACAGATACGCAGTATTTT.

The V gene is TRBV5-6, the J gene TRBJ2-2; 7 bases align to TRBD1. This CDR3 is built from 16 residues. The J segment lost 6 bases and the V segment lost 4 bases, leaving 12 bases of the junction unmatched. CDR1 is SGHDT, CDR2 YYEEEE, per germline. CDR3 nucleotides: TGTGCCAGCAGCCGATACATGACAGGGCCGGCCGGGGAGCTGTTTTTT. It is translated as CASSRYMTGPAGELFF.

The V and J genes are TRBV19 and TRBJ1-2; possibly TRBD1 for D (5 bases). CDR1 and CDR2 (germline): LNHDA, SQIVND (reference sequence). This CDR3 has 14 amino acids. V was cut by 1 base and J by 7 bases, with 13 bases left in between. As DNA, the CDR3 is TGTGCCAGTAGTATAGTGGAGGGGAAGTCTGGCTACACCTTC. It translates to CASSIVEGKSGYTF.

Notes on this clone: With a much larger clone just one base away, this may be a read error. The sample has other DNA sequences that encode this CDR3 too. V is TRBV9 and J is TRBJ2-1; D might be TRBD2 (5 bases). The germline V and J ends were trimmed by 0 bases and 0 bases, with 7 bases remaining between them. The CDR3 has 15 residues. Germline CDR1 and CDR2: SGDLS and YYNGEE. The CDR3 loop reads CASSVVGSSYNEQFF. For the CDR3, the DNA is TGTGCCAGCAGCGTAGTGGGGAGCTCCTACAATGAGCAGTTCTTC.

CDR3 loop: CTSSQDTLGGLYEQYF. Written as DNA, the CDR3 is TGCACCAGCAGCCAAGATACCCTCGGGGGCCTCTACGAGCAGTACTTC. V usage is TRBV1 and J usage is TRBJ2-7. TRBV1 counts as a pseudogene. The CDR3 consists of 16 residues.

V usage is TRBV6-5 and J usage is TRBJ2-7; D gene unclear. The germline gives CDR1 MNHEY, CDR2 SVGAGI. The ends were cut back, 6 bases at V and 2 bases at J, with 14 bases in the middle. The CDR3 is 14 amino acids. In DNA, the CDR3 is TGTGCCAGCAGGGTGACCTTTTCTCCCTACGAGCAGTACTTC. It translates to CASRVTFSPYEQYF.

The chain has TRBV7-9 and TRBJ1-5, with a possible D match to TRBD1 (5 bases). Germline lookup yields CDR1 SEHNR and CDR2 FQNEAQ (reference sequence). The length of the CDR3 is 13 residues. The germline V and J ends were trimmed by 5 bases and 3 bases, with 8 bases remaining between them. CDR3 in amino acids: CASSQGYNQPQHF. The CDR3 DNA sequence: TGTGCCAGCAGCCAGGGTTACAATCAGCCCCAGCATTTT.

The V gene is TRBV25-1, the J gene TRBJ1-4; D is undetermined. Germline V gene sequence: CDR1 MGHDK, CDR2 SYGVNS. This CDR3 contains 12 residues. V was shortened by 6 bases and J by 3 bases, with 5 bases between the two germline ends. CDR3 region: CASRDPNEKLFF. DNA of the CDR3: TGTGCCAGCAGGGACCCTAATGAAAAACTGTTTTTT.

The chain links TRBV5-4 to TRBJ2-2; 10 nucleotides agree with TRBD2. Germline V gives CDR1 SGHNT, CDR2 YYREEE (reference sequence). This CDR3 comprises 16 residues. Trimming cost V 0 bases and J 10 bases; bases outside gene matches: 9. Written as DNA, the CDR3 is TGTGCCAGCAGCTTGGGAGCGGGAGGGCCGGTTGAGGAGCTGTTTTTT. Its translation is CASSLGAGGPVEELFF.

The count of this clone is one. The V gene is TRBV7-2, the J gene TRBJ1-5; D gene uncertain. V lost 1 base, J lost 3 bases, and 10 bases lay in between. The CDR3 contains 15 residues. Per germline, CDR1 SGHTA and CDR2 FQGNSA. In DNA form, the CDR3 reads TGTGCCAGCAGCTTAGTGGGCTGGGACAATCAGCCCCAGCATTTT. Residues: CASSLVGWDNQPQHF.

V usage is TRBV28 and J usage is TRBJ2-3, with D tentatively TRBD1 (5 bases). The V gene's germline CDR1 is MDHEN and CDR2 SYDVKM. The CDR3 is 15 residues long. With 4 bases removed from V and 1 base from J, the gap between germline ends came to 12 bases. CDR3 nucleotides: TGTGCCAGCAGTTCCGAAAGCAGGGGCACAGATACGCAGTATTTT. This encodes CASSSESRGTDTQYF.